This T cell receptor (beta chain) was identified in a study of cytomegalovirus exposure and HLA in healthy donors. Findings and caveats of the study: Later on, analysis showed that most CMV-associated TCR beta chains appeared to be HLA-restricted. Fewer N-insertions (relative to the approximately 700-donor mean) were reportedly seen in an Asian-associated ancestry cluster in a later analysis. Through in vitro validation, three CMV-associated chains were shown to be specific for CMV antigens. A later analysis linked around 17,000 TCR beta sequences to HLA alleles at 0.05 false discovery rate.

Details on this clone: No antigen is known for it.

CDR3 length: 16 amino acids. Between the trimmed V and J ends, which lost 6 bases and 2 bases, there was a span of 19 bases. Germline loops: CDR1 MDHEN, CDR2 SYDVKM. The PCR used 60 Vbeta and 13 Jbeta primers. Clones were sequenced by immunoSEQ multiplex PCR, and TCRdb holds only the in-frame ones, with some missing. The table records about 110,000 clones, 65% to 80% of them present only once. Sequenced: PBMCs. The chain has TRBV28 and TRBJ1-2; weak D call: TRBD1 (5 bases). This clonotype was sampled from a woman aged 55-69 years in good health and CMV-seropositive. CDR3 region: CASRSLPLQANYGYTF. The CDR3 DNA reads as TGTGCCAGCAGATCCCTCCCGTTACAGGCGAACTATGGCTACACCTTC.